These 11 T cell receptor beta chains came from one sample sequenced in a study of blood T cell repertoires in COVID-19. Profiling relied on immunoSEQ multiplex PCR, and the TCRdb table lists in-frame clones only, not all of them. The sample includes under 45,000 clones, 75% to 90% seen only once; the top ten take about 9.4%. The specimen sequenced was peripheral blood. All receptors derive from an elderly man with active COVID-19.

The V call is TRBV9, the J call TRBJ1-4, with 8 bases aligning to TRBD1. The CDR3 spans 15 residues. In germline, CDR1 is SGDLS, CDR2 YYNGEE. V gave up 1 base and J gave up 8 bases; unmatched junction bases: 7. Here the CDR3 DNA reads TGTGCCAGCAGCGTATTAGGGGACAGGTCAGAAAAACTGTTTTTT. This sequence encodes CASSVLGDRSEKLFF.

V usage is TRBV11-2 and J usage is TRBJ2-3, with a weak D call TRBD2 (6 bases). Germline V gives CDR1 SGHAT, CDR2 FQNNGV. This CDR3 spans 14 amino acids. In DNA form, the CDR3 reads TGTGCTTCAGAGCCCCAACTAGCCACAGATACGCAGTATTTT. It yields the protein CASEPQLATDTQYF.

J is TRBJ2-5 and V is TRBV15; D might be TRBD1 (5 bases). Trimming removed 3 bases from V and 3 bases from J, with 11 bases in between. The germline V gene has CDR1 LNHNV and CDR2 YYDKDF (reference sequence). This CDR3 is built from 14 residues. CDR3 sequence (DNA): TGTGCCACCAGCAGGGATTACAGGAAAGAGACCCAGTACTTC. It yields the protein CATSRDYRKETQYF.

This chain joins TRBV6-2 or TRBV6-3 and TRBJ2-5, with unresolved D. The germline gives CDR1 MNHEY, CDR2 SVGEGT. The CDR3 has 12 residues. V was cut by 4 bases and J by 4 bases, with 7 bases left in between. As DNA, the CDR3 is TGTGCCAGCAGTTTCAGAGGAGAGACCCAGTACTTC. Translation gives CASSFRGETQYF.

The V and J genes are TRBV10-3 and TRBJ2-1; D is unresolved. With 2 bases removed from V and 9 bases from J, the gap between germline ends came to 11 bases. Germline CDR1 and CDR2: ENHRY and SYGVKD. CDR3 length equals 13 residues. Here the CDR3 DNA reads TGTGCCATCAGTGAGGCCGTAAGGAGTGAGCAGTTCTTC. Its translation: CAISEAVRSEQFF.

The rearrangement uses TRBV18 and TRBJ1-1; D gene ambiguous. CDR1 and CDR2 from the germline V gene are KGHSH and LQKENI. Trimming pared 0 bases from V and 1 base from J, leaving 15 bases between. This CDR3 comprises 17 residues. DNA for the CDR3: TGTGCCAGCTCACCACCGGGAGCGTGGCCCTCGAACACTGAAGCTTTCTTT. Protein: CASSPPGAWPSNTEAFF.

CDR3 DNA: TGTGCCACCAAACAATTGGGGGGAGGGCCCCAAAAGTACTTC. It encodes CATKQLGGGPQKYF. The V call is TRBV28, the J call TRBJ2-7; TRBD2 matches 7 bases. V lost 10 bases, J lost 11 bases, and 20 bases stayed unmatched. Germline V gene lookup returns CDR1 MDHEN and CDR2 SYDVKM. The CDR3 contains 14 residues.

The genes are TRBV28 and TRBJ2-7; 8 positions agree with TRBD1. J gave up 3 bases and V 8 bases, and 12 bases lay outside the gene matches. Germline-derived CDR1 and CDR2 are MDHEN and SYDVKM. The CDR3 length is 15 residues. The CDR3 nucleotides read TGTGCCAGCCTCGGGTCGGACAGGGACGTCTACGAGCAGTACTTC. This gives the protein CASLGSDRDVYEQYF.

The table lists this clone with a count of one. This chain uses TRBV19 with TRBJ1-1; tentatively, D is TRBD1 (5 bases). CDR1 LNHDA and CDR2 SQIVND come from the germline V gene (reference sequence). The V gene lost 5 bases and the J gene lost 0 bases, with 10 bases spanning the gap. This CDR3 spans 14 amino acids. The CDR3 sequence: CASSLQGMNTEAFF. The CDR3 DNA reads TGTGCCAGTAGTCTGCAGGGAATGAACACTGAAGCTTTCTTT.

V gene TRBV6-1 combines with J gene TRBJ1-4; D may be TRBD1 (5 bases). CDR1 and CDR2 (germline): MNHNS, SASEGT. Trimming stripped 1 base from V and 8 bases from J, with 14 bases between. The CDR3 loop spans 15 amino acids. The CDR3 region is CASSEGGLGAEKLFF. The CDR3 DNA reads as TGTGCCAGCAGTGAAGGGGGCTTAGGAGCAGAAAAACTGTTTTTT.

The chain couples TRBV5-1 to TRBJ2-3; tentatively, D is TRBD2 (6 bases). With 7 bases removed from V and 3 bases from J, the gap between germline ends came to 12 bases. Germline lookup yields CDR1 SGHRS and CDR2 YFSETQ. The CDR3 is 13 residues long. CDR3 residues: CASGPGDTDTQYF. CDR3 in DNA: TGCGCCAGCGGTCCGGGAGATACAGATACGCAGTATTTT.